These 2 T cell receptor beta chains were all obtained from the same sample, sequenced in a study of blood T cell repertoires in COVID-19. Clones were read by immunoSEQ multiplex PCR, and TCRdb kept only the in-frame ones, dropping some. The sample lists about 76,000 clones, around 80% occurring once. Material for sequencing was peripheral blood. These receptor sequences come from a woman aged 55-70 years with acute or convalescent COVID-19.

The chain has TRBV18 and TRBJ1-1, with 11 bases that match TRBD1. Germline values: CDR1 KGHSH, CDR2 LQKENI. Trimming took 3 bases from V and 4 from J; bases not matched to a gene: 4. CDR3 size: 15 residues. The CDR3 spells CASSPKGQGVTEAFF. For the CDR3, the DNA is TGTGCCAGCTCACCTAAGGGACAGGGGGTCACTGAAGCTTTCTTT.

CDR3 nucleotide sequence: TGTGCCAGCAGCTTAGTAGCTGGAGACACAGATACGCAGTATTTT. This encodes CASSLVAGDTDTQYF. The chain is built from TRBV7-2 and TRBJ2-3; no clear D gene. Looked up from germline, CDR1 is SGHTA and CDR2 is FQGNSA. Trimming took off 1 base at V and 2 bases at J, with 10 bases between the two ends. The CDR3 is made up of 15 amino acids.